The 13 T cell receptor beta chains reported below all come from one sample, sequenced in a study of graft-versus-host responses after intestinal transplantation. Assay used: immunoSEQ multiplex PCR; TCRdb lists only in-frame clones, some missing. The table lists 13,000 to 15,000 clones, about 33% of them singletons. The sample consisted of alloreactive CD4+ T cells from a mixed lymphocyte reaction culture, taken before intestinal transplant. As to subset: CFSE-low proliferating T cells sorted from roughly six-day pre-transplant mixed lymphocyte reaction (GvH or HvG direction). The receptors were sampled from a human patient who received an intestinal transplant.

This clone was detected a few times. The gene calls are TRBV27 and TRBJ2-7; 10 nucleotides match TRBD2. V lost 0 bases to trimming and J lost 2 bases; unmatched junction nucleotides: 1. Germline loops: CDR1 MNHEY, CDR2 SMNVEV (reference sequence). CDR3 length equals 15 residues. The CDR3 DNA follows: TGTGCCAGCAGTTTATCTACTAGCGGGGCCTACGAGCAGTACTTC. The encoded protein is CASSLSTSGAYEQYF.

This clone was counted a few times. J is TRBJ1-2 and V is TRBV11-2; D is ambiguous. Germline assignment: CDR1 SGHAT and CDR2 FQNNGV. CDR3 size: 14 residues. Trimming stripped 5 bases from V and 7 bases from J, with 17 bases between. CDR3: CASSLHRSGVGYTF. CDR3 nucleotides: TGTGCCAGCAGCCTCCATCGGTCAGGAGTTGGCTACACCTTC. Full variable domain (rest looked up from reference TRBV11-2 and TRBJ1-2): EAGVAQSPRYKIIEKRQSVAFWCNPISGHATLYWYQQILGQGPKLLIQFQNNGVVDDSQLPKDRFSAERLKGVDSTLKIQPAKLEDSAVYLCASSLHRSGVGYTFGSGTRLTVV.

This clone was seen a handful of times. V is TRBV30 and J is TRBJ2-5; the D gene is possibly TRBD1 (5 bases). Germline CDR1 GTSNPN, CDR2 SVGIG (reference sequence). V lost 2 bases, J lost 5 bases, and 12 bases lay in between. CDR3 size: 13 residues. In nucleotides, the CDR3 is TGTGCCTGGAGTAGGGGTGAAGTGGAGACCCAGTACTTC. It encodes CAWSRGEVETQYF.

The sample holds a few counts of this clone. No conserved phenylalanine or tryptophan is present at the end of the CDR3, so a read error is the likely explanation. The limits of the CDR3 on the DNA are not certain, so only TCRdb's listed CDR3 is given. The rearrangement joins TRBV10-1 to TRBJ1-4; TRBD1, the table's D call, was not compared with the DNA. Germline V lookup: CDR1 WNHNN, CDR2 SYGVQD (reference sequence). The CDR3 is made up of 10 amino acids, end residues included. The CDR3 protein is CASGRQGALK.

The rearrangement links TRBV5-8 to TRBJ1-5, with 7 bases lining up with TRBD1. The CDR3 has 16 amino acids. Trimming cost V 1 base and J 7 bases; bases outside gene matches: 11. Germline V lookup: CDR1 SGHTS, CDR2 YDEGEE. For the CDR3, the DNA is TGTGCCAGCAGCTTGTCGACAGGGTTTTCGGGGCAGCCCCAGCATTTT. Translation: CASSLSTGFSGQPQHF. The entire variable domain, with the rest obtained from reference TRBV5-8 and TRBJ1-5, is as follows: EAGVTQSPTHLIKTRGQQATLRCSPISGHTSVYWYQQALGLGLQFLLWYDEGEERNRGNFPPRFSGRQFPNYSSELNVNALELEDSALYLCASSLSTGFSGQPQHFGDGTRLSIL.

The chain uses TRBV5-1 and TRBJ2-5; no reliable D call. Germline CDR1 SGHRS, CDR2 YFSETQ. CDR3 length equals 14 residues. With 4 bases removed from V and 1 base from J, the gap between germline ends came to 11 bases. The DNA for the CDR3 is TGCGCCAGCAGCCCGGTAGTAACCCAAGAGACCCAGTACTTC. It encodes CASSPVVTQETQYF.

This chain uses TRBV28 with TRBJ2-7, with a weak D call TRBD1 (5 bases). This CDR3 spans 14 amino acids. In germline, CDR1 is MDHEN, CDR2 SYDVKM. V was cut by 6 bases and J by 2 bases, with 14 bases left in between. This chain's CDR3 is CASSIQQVTYEQYF. The CDR3 coding sequence is TGTGCCAGCAGCATCCAACAGGTTACCTACGAGCAGTACTTC.

The rearrangement joins TRBV7-3 to TRBJ1-5, with D perhaps TRBD1 (5 bases). The CDR3 has 13 residues. Germline V CDR1 and CDR2: SGHTA, FQGTGA. V dropped 1 base and J dropped 6 bases, with 7 bases sitting between them. The CDR3 nucleotides read TGTGCCAGCAGCTTAAGGGGACGTCAGCCCCAGCATTTT. Its translation is CASSLRGRQPQHF. The variable domain in full, completed from reference TRBV7-3 and TRBJ1-5, reads GAGVSQTPSNKVTEKGKYVELRCDPISGHTALYWYRQSLGQGPEFLIYFQGTGAADDSGLPNDRFFAVRPEGSVSTLKIQRTERGDSAVYLCASSLRGRQPQHFGDGTRLSIL.

The chain recombines TRBV7-8 with TRBJ2-7, with a tentative D call TRBD1 (5 bases). Germline CDR1 and CDR2: SGHVS and FQNEAQ. V dropped 3 bases and J dropped 6 bases, with 9 bases sitting between them. The CDR3 spans 12 residues. This CDR3 reads CASSFRVGEQYF. DNA of the CDR3: TGTGCCAGCAGCTTCAGGGTTGGCGAGCAGTACTTC.

The sample holds a few counts of this clone. V gene TRBV25-1 combines with J gene TRBJ2-3; TRBD1 agrees at 7 bases. Trimming took 3 bases from V and 3 from J; bases not matched to a gene: 3. This CDR3 is built from 14 residues. CDR1 and CDR2 from the germline V gene are MGHDK and SYGVNS. In DNA form, the CDR3 reads TGTGCCAGCAGTGATACAGGGGCGACAGATACGCAGTATTTT. This codes for CASSDTGATDTQYF.

The genes are TRBV13 and TRBJ2-1; TRBD1 matches 8 bases. Germline CDR1 reads PRHDT; CDR2 reads FYEKMQ (reference sequence). The trim removed 3 bases at V and 7 bases at J, leaving 11 bases unmatched. The CDR3 is 16 amino acids. The CDR3 DNA follows: TGTGCCAGCAGCTTGGCAGGGGGCGTTTTTGGAAATGAGCAGTTCTTC. Amino acid sequence: CASSLAGGVFGNEQFF.

The J gene is TRBJ1-6, the V gene TRBV10-2, with D maybe TRBD1 (5 bases). The CDR3 totals 12 residues. The V end lost 8 bases, the J end lost 10 bases, and 12 bases lay between the germline ends. Germline loops: CDR1 WSHSY, CDR2 SAAADI. The CDR3 sequence: CASDSSRSPLHF. In DNA, the CDR3 is TGCGCCAGCGACAGCTCCCGATCACCCCTCCACTTT.

This clone is labeled as medium-sized. The J gene is TRBJ1-2, the V gene TRBV2; 8 bases are a match to TRBD1. Germline V gene sequence: CDR1 SNHLY, CDR2 FYNNEI. The CDR3 covers 14 residues. V trimming: 6 bases; J trimming: 4 bases; junction bases outside the gene matches: 7. Here the CDR3 DNA reads TGTGCCAGCAGATCACAGGGGGTCGGCTATGGCTACACCTTC. Protein sequence: CASRSQGVGYGYTF.